Measured by frequency, the clone carrying this T cell receptor beta chain is large. Its antigen is currently unknown. TRB rearrangements were amplified by touch-down multiplex PCR with mixed TRB-A/B primers. TCRdb reprocessed the multiplex PCR reads and keeps a single row for each CDR3 protein, giving no DNA. Recorded for this sample: under 3,500 distinct CDR3 sequences. The CDR3 extends over 15 amino acids. The germline gives CDR1 LNHDA, CDR2 SQIVND (reference sequence). The data originate from a study of T cell clusters in autoimmune cytopenias. TRB amplification used 250 ng of peripheral blood genomic DNA. General study results and limits: Comparing secondary cytopenia with chronic lymphocytic leukemia showed no cluster-lack signature, apparently masked by lymphoma repertoire.

The chain has TRBV19 and TRBJ2-1; TCRdb gives TRBD2 as the D gene, but with no DNA this cannot be confirmed. This TCR was recovered from a human donor with an autoimmune cytopenia or autoimmune hepatitis (not recorded which). Source material: peripheral blood. Here the CDR3 reads CASSILASGYNEQFF.